The clone carrying this TCR beta chain was seen a handful of times. The source of the sample is a study of T cell repertoires in cytomegalovirus infection. Study overall: Based on public TCR beta signatures, there were indications of CMV infection and of a matching HLA type.

TCRdb independently ran MiXCR on the reads; one entry per CDR3 protein. The sample holds some 170,000 distinct CDR3 sequences, 17% seen once. Trimming removed 7 bases from V and 9 bases from J, with 19 bases in between. The length of the CDR3 is 14 residues. The rearrangement joins TRBV12-3 or TRBV12-4 to TRBJ1-3; the D is unclear. The sequence was collected from a human donor in good health (CMV status not recorded). Some clones in this sample may be carry-over from other donors' samples. Sequencing was done on a sample of CD8+ T cells from PBMCs. The CDR3 sequence is CASTGWASGTTIYF. As DNA, the CDR3 is TGTGCCAGCACCGGATGGGCCAGTGGCACCACCATATATTTT.